A single sample is the source of the 30 T cell receptor beta chains below, sequenced in a study of blood T cell repertoires in COVID-19. The repertoire was sequenced with immunoSEQ multiplex PCR; TCRdb's copy has only in-frame clones and lacks some. The data contain approximately 240,000 clones, roughly three quarters of them singletons. Material: peripheral blood. All receptors come from a woman in her thirties or forties with active or convalescent COVID-19.

This sequence joins TRBV15 and TRBJ1-6, with 8 bases aligning to TRBD1. The CDR3 covers 15 residues. The junction had 4 bases not matched to a gene; V was cut back by 1 base and J by 8 bases. Germline V CDR1 and CDR2: LNHNV, YYDKDF (reference sequence). CDR3 in DNA: TGTGCCACCAGCAGAGCTTCAGGGGGCTATTCACCCCTCCACTTT. Translating gives CATSRASGGYSPLHF.

This chain connects TRBV19 to TRBJ1-2; D call uncertain. Deletions cut 7 bases from V and 6 bases from J, with 21 bases between. The CDR3 loop spans 15 amino acids. Germline assignment: CDR1 LNHDA and CDR2 SQIVND (reference sequence). For the CDR3, the DNA is TGTGCCAGTACGTCGCAGGTTGTCCGATTTAATGGCTACACCTTC. Translation: CASTSQVVRFNGYTF.

This sequence joins TRBV15 and TRBJ1-1, with 9 positions matching TRBD1. The CDR3 runs 17 residues. The germline CDR1 and CDR2 sequences are LNHNV and YYDKDF (reference sequence). The V gene end was trimmed by 2 bases and the J gene end by 2 bases; junction bases not matched to a gene: 9. The CDR3: CATSRPDRGTFNTEAFF. CDR3 bases: TGTGCCACCAGCAGACCTGACAGGGGGACCTTTAACACTGAAGCTTTCTTT.

The chain recombines TRBV5-6 with TRBJ1-1; D is perhaps TRBD1 (5 bases). The germline gives CDR1 SGHDT, CDR2 YYEEEE. V lost 4 bases to trimming and J lost 0 bases, with 13 bases between them. The CDR3 covers 15 residues. CDR3 protein: CASSQGPRMNTEAFF. The DNA of the CDR3 is TGTGCCAGCAGCCAGGGCCCCCGAATGAACACTGAAGCTTTCTTT.

This clone has more than one count but fewer than ten. V gene TRBV7-6 combines with J gene TRBJ2-3; 8 bases are shared with TRBD2. V gave up 0 bases and J gave up 1 base; unmatched junction bases: 3. Germline-derived CDR1 and CDR2 are SGHVS and FNYEAQ. CDR3 length: 16 amino acids. The CDR3: CASSLAPTSGTDTQYF. The CDR3 DNA is TGTGCCAGCAGCTTAGCGCCGACTAGCGGCACAGATACGCAGTATTTT.

The chain recombines TRBV5-1 with TRBJ2-3; D possibly corresponds to TRBD2 (5 bases). The CDR3 is 14 residues long. With 0 bases removed from V and 6 bases from J, the gap between germline ends came to 11 bases. Germline V lookup: CDR1 SGHRS, CDR2 YFSETQ. CDR3 protein: CASSLGLDSDTQYF. CDR3 coding DNA: TGCGCCAGCAGCTTGGGCTTGGACTCCGATACGCAGTATTTT.

The chain employs TRBV27 and TRBJ2-5; D may be TRBD1 (6 bases). Germline V gene lookup returns CDR1 MNHEY and CDR2 SMNVEV (reference sequence). This CDR3 comprises 18 residues. The germline V and J ends were trimmed by 7 bases and 3 bases, with 27 bases remaining between them. The CDR3 DNA sequence: TGTGCCAGCAAGGCCCTAACCGGGACAACTGAGCTGAAAGAGACCCAGTACTTC. Encoded protein: CASKALTGTTELKETQYF.

CDR3 protein: CATRRTGYTDTQYF. In DNA form, the CDR3 reads TGTGCCACCAGGCGCACGGGGTACACAGATACGCAGTATTTT. The chain combines TRBV15 with TRBJ2-3, with D possibly TRBD2 on 5 matching bases. V gave up 6 bases and J gave up 2 bases, with 12 bases separating them. CDR1 and CDR2 from the germline V gene are LNHNV and YYDKDF (reference sequence). The CDR3 has 14 amino acids.

In its sample, this clone was seen once. The chain carries TRBV11-2 and TRBJ2-2; TRBD2 matches 7 bases. CDR3 length: 14 residues. Germline CDR1 is SGHAT and CDR2 is FQNNGV. With 8 bases clipped from V and 4 bases from J, the junction kept 7 bases outside the gene matches. The CDR3 DNA sequence: TGTGCCAGCGTCCGCTTAGCGGGCACCGGGGAGCTGTTTTTT. This encodes CASVRLAGTGELFF. Looking up the rest from reference TRBV11-2 and TRBJ2-2 gives the full variable domain: EAGVAQSPRYKIIEKRQSVAFWCNPISGHATLYWYQQILGQGPKLLIQFQNNGVVDDSQLPKDRFSAERLKGVDSTLKIQPAKLEDSAVYLCASVRLAGTGELFFGEGSRLTVL.

This clone has just one count. The rearrangement joins TRBV2 to TRBJ1-2, with unresolved D. Germline V lookup: CDR1 SNHLY, CDR2 FYNNEI. The ends were cut back, 1 base at V and 8 bases at J, with 8 bases in the middle. There are 12 residues in the CDR3. CDR3 region: CASSEVREGYTF. CDR3 nucleotides: TGTGCCAGCAGTGAAGTTCGGGAAGGCTACACCTTC.

The V gene is TRBV7-2, the J gene TRBJ2-3; perhaps TRBD2 as D (6 bases). V lost 5 bases, J lost 3 bases, and 18 bases lay in between. The CDR3 is made up of 16 amino acids. The V gene's germline CDR1 is SGHTA and CDR2 FQGNSA. CDR3 in DNA: TGTGCCAGCAGCCCATCCGCAGGGACTGTAACAGATACGCAGTATTTT. Its protein product is CASSPSAGTVTDTQYF.

This chain uses TRBV12-3 or TRBV12-4 with TRBJ1-2; 7 bases line up with TRBD1. With V trimmed by 6 bases and J by 6 bases, 7 bases remained unmatched. The CDR3 sequence is 13 residues long. The CDR3 sequence: CASSVDRVHGYTF. CDR3 DNA sequence: TGTGCCAGCAGCGTCGACAGGGTACATGGCTACACCTTC.

The chain employs TRBV11-2 and TRBJ1-3, with TRBD1 as a possible D gene (5 bases). Looked up from germline, CDR1 is SGHAT and CDR2 is FQNNGV. The CDR3 covers 15 residues. V dropped 1 base and J dropped 7 bases, with 14 bases sitting between them. The CDR3, as DNA: TGTGCCAGCAGCTTAGGGGGCGCGAAGAAGAACACCATATATTTT. Protein: CASSLGGAKKNTIYF.

This rearrangement joins TRBV5-1 to TRBJ2-7, with D possibly matching TRBD2 (5 bases). V was pared by 1 base and J by 6 bases, with 14 bases between. This CDR3 is 14 amino acids long. Germline CDR1 reads SGHRS; CDR2 reads YFSETQ. The CDR3 coding sequence is TGCGCCAGCAGCTTGCCGAGCCCCGGAGGCGAGCAGTACTTC. This encodes CASSLPSPGGEQYF. The full variable domain, with the rest looked up from reference TRBV5-1 and TRBJ2-7, is KAGVTQTPRYLIKTRGQQVTLSCSPISGHRSVSWYQQTPGQGLQFLFEYFSETQRNKGNFPGRFSGRQFSNSRSEMNVSTLELGDSALYLCASSLPSPGGEQYFGPGTRLTVT.

J is TRBJ2-6 and V is TRBV7-6, with no clear D. This CDR3 is built from 13 residues. Germline V lookup: CDR1 SGHVS, CDR2 FNYEAQ. V lost 3 bases to trimming and J lost 2 bases, with 2 bases between them. The CDR3 region is CASSFTGANVLTF. DNA of the CDR3: TGTGCCAGCAGCTTTACTGGGGCCAACGTCCTGACTTTC.

V and J are TRBV20-1 and TRBJ1-1; D might be TRBD1 (6 bases). Trimming shortened V by 7 bases and J by 5 bases, and 11 bases separated the two germline ends. The CDR3 totals 11 residues. Germline V lookup: CDR1 DFQATT, CDR2 SNEGSKA (reference sequence). The CDR3 is CSERGGTEAFF. In DNA form, the CDR3 reads TGCAGTGAAAGGGGGGGAACTGAAGCTTTCTTT.

The V gene is TRBV6-5, the J gene TRBJ1-2; 11 nucleotides line up with TRBD1. The germline CDR1 and CDR2 sequences are MNHEY and SVGAGI. This CDR3 contains 16 residues. The J segment lost 7 bases and the V segment lost 2 bases, leaving 9 bases of the junction unmatched. The CDR3 sequence: CASSYRRTGGASGYTF. The CDR3 DNA is TGTGCCAGCAGTTACCGAAGGACAGGGGGCGCATCTGGCTACACCTTC.

In its sample, this clone was seen a few times. The CDR3 DNA reads TGTGCCAGCACCAAAAACCCGGGACTACCCTACGAGCAGTACTTC. This codes for CASTKNPGLPYEQYF. The chain recombines TRBV6-5 with TRBJ2-7; 7 nucleotides agree with TRBD2. The CDR3 is made up of 15 amino acids. Germline CDR1 MNHEY, CDR2 SVGAGI. The V segment lost 7 bases and the J segment 2 bases; nucleotides outside the gene matches: 11.

V usage is TRBV4-1 and J usage is TRBJ2-2; D perhaps matches TRBD1 (6 bases). V lost 4 bases and J 0 bases, leaving 12 bases between the germline ends. Germline V gene sequence: CDR1 MGHRA, CDR2 YSYEKL. The CDR3 has 16 amino acids. CDR3 in DNA: TGCGCCAGCAGCCCCCAGGGGACGTCGAACACCGGGGAGCTGTTTTTT. Its translation is CASSPQGTSNTGELFF.

A note on this clone: A junction end diverges from the germline sequence, so it may reflect a read error. The chain is built from TRBV5-1 and TRBJ1-4, with no clear D. The CDR3 contains 14 residues. The germline V gene has CDR1 SGHRS and CDR2 YFSETQ. CDR3 DNA: TGCGCCAGCAGTTTGGTCGCAACTAATGAAAAACTGTTTTTT. This encodes CASSLVATNEKLFF. The full variable domain, with the rest looked up from reference TRBV5-1 and TRBJ1-4, is KAGVTQTPRYLIKTRGQQVTLSCSPISGHRSVSWYQQTPGQGLQFLFEYFSETQRNKGNFPGRFSGRQFSNSRSEMNVSTLELGDSALYLCASSLVATNEKLFFGSGTQLSVL.

The sample holds a few counts of this clone. J is TRBJ1-2 and V is TRBV29-1; TRBD1 matches 11 bases. Germline CDR1 SQVTM, CDR2 ANQGSEA. With 4 bases clipped from V and 5 bases from J, the junction kept 3 bases outside the gene matches. The CDR3 has 13 amino acids. Here the CDR3 reads CSVGDRGYYGYTF. In DNA form, the CDR3 reads TGCAGCGTTGGGGACAGGGGGTATTATGGCTACACCTTC.

The V gene is TRBV20-1, the J gene TRBJ1-3, with a tentative D call TRBD1 (6 bases). Trimming stripped 3 bases from V and 2 bases from J, with 17 bases between. The CDR3 is 16 amino acids. The germline gives CDR1 DFQATT, CDR2 SNEGSKA (reference sequence). Here the CDR3 DNA reads TGCAGTGCTAGTCCCCTCGGGGGGCAAGCTGGAAACACCATATATTTT. As protein: CSASPLGGQAGNTIYF.

This rearrangement joins TRBV6-5 to TRBJ1-2, with D possibly matching TRBD1 (6 bases). Per the germline V gene, CDR1 is MNHEY and CDR2 is SVGAGI. This CDR3 spans 13 amino acids. Trimming removed 4 bases from V and 8 bases from J, with 14 bases in between. The CDR3, as DNA: TGTGCCAGCAGTTCCGGCGGGGGGCGAGGCTACACCTTC. Its translation: CASSSGGGRGYTF.

The rearrangement joins TRBV19 to TRBJ1-2; D might be TRBD1 (6 bases). Germline CDR1 reads LNHDA; CDR2 reads SQIVND (reference sequence). The CDR3 is made up of 15 amino acids. Trimming took off 2 bases at V and 1 base at J, with 11 bases between the two ends. CDR3 region: CASSIIQGINYGYTF. CDR3 sequence (DNA): TGTGCCAGTAGTATAATACAGGGAATTAACTATGGCTACACCTTC.

The chain uses TRBV5-1 and TRBJ2-6; 7 bases match TRBD1. Unmatched junction bases numbered 6, after V lost 0 bases and J lost 3 bases. Germline-derived CDR1 and CDR2 are SGHRS and YFSETQ. The CDR3 covers 17 residues. The CDR3 is CASSLGGQNSGANVLTF. The CDR3 DNA reads TGCGCCAGCAGCTTGGGGGGACAGAATAGTGGGGCCAACGTCCTGACTTTC.

This chain joins TRBV20-1 and TRBJ1-1, with D hard to call. CDR3 length equals 10 residues. Germline lookup yields CDR1 DFQATT and CDR2 SNEGSKA (reference sequence). The CDR3 sequence is CRGCYTEAFF. CDR3 DNA sequence: TGCCGGGGATGCTACACTGAAGCTTTCTTT.

This clone was recorded once. The gene calls are TRBV5-1 and TRBJ1-1; possibly TRBD1 for D (6 bases). From germline, CDR1 is SGHRS and CDR2 YFSETQ. The CDR3 sequence is 15 residues long. V lost 4 bases, J lost 5 bases, and 18 bases lay in between. The CDR3 DNA is TGCGCCAGCAGCGCGACGTCACAGGGAGTGACTGAAGCTTTCTTT. This encodes CASSATSQGVTEAFF.

This clone was recorded once. This sequence joins TRBV2 and TRBJ2-1; 8 bases map to TRBD2. The CDR3 is made up of 15 amino acids. V trimming: 3 bases; J trimming: 1 base; junction bases outside the gene matches: 2. Germline V lookup: CDR1 SNHLY, CDR2 FYNNEI. The CDR3 coding sequence is TGTGCCAGCAGTGATAGCGGGGCGTCCTACAATGAGCAGTTCTTC. Amino acid sequence: CASSDSGASYNEQFF.

The CDR3 here is CASSSKTGQATYEQYV. The CDR3 DNA reads TGTGCCAGCAGCAGTAAGACGGGACAGGCAACCTACGAGCAGTACGTC. V usage is TRBV7-8 and J usage is TRBJ2-7, with TRBD1 identical over 8 bases. Trimming at V came to 5 bases and at J to 2 bases, leaving 11 bases not matched to a gene. This CDR3 spans 16 amino acids. Looked up from germline, CDR1 is SGHVS and CDR2 is FQNEAQ.

The chain links TRBV19 to TRBJ2-2; D is ambiguous. The V end was cut by 1 base, the J end by 5 bases, with 11 bases between. CDR1 is LNHDA, CDR2 SQIVND, per germline (reference sequence). The CDR3 runs to 15 residues. The CDR3 DNA reads as TGTGCCAGTAGTATAGGAAGAGCCGCAACCGGGGAGCTGTTTTTT. Protein: CASSIGRAATGELFF.